Presented here are 30 T cell receptor beta chains from one specimen sequenced in a study of shared clonotypes between healthy human individuals. The data were produced by immunoSEQ multiplex PCR, yet TCRdb's version contains in-frame clones alone and is incomplete. The sample has some 2.4 million clones, 80% to 95% seen once. What was sequenced was naive CD4+ T cells from PBMCs. Regarding subset: CD45RA+ positively selected. These receptors originate from a man aged 18 to 35 in good health. Some clones in this sample may be carry-over from other donors' samples.

J is TRBJ2-1 and V is TRBV6-5, with a possible D match to TRBD1 (6 bases). CDR3 length equals 14 residues. The germline V gene encodes CDR1 MNHEY and CDR2 SVGAGI. V was cut by 0 bases and J by 13 bases, with 16 bases left in between. CDR3 nucleotides: TGTGCCAGCAGTTACTCCCGGGACAACCGTCGTCAGTTCTTC. Protein product: CASSYSRDNRRQFF.

The chain links TRBV28 to TRBJ2-1; a possible D gene is TRBD2 (7 bases). The CDR3 spans 14 residues. Between the trimmed V and J ends, which lost 7 bases and 7 bases, there was a span of 17 bases. Germline assignment: CDR1 MDHEN and CDR2 SYDVKM. In DNA, the CDR3 is TGTGCCAGCAACCCGGGGGGCACCCTGAATGAGCAGTTCTTC. It translates to CASNPGGTLNEQFF.

V gene TRBV7-6 combines with J gene TRBJ2-3; 13 positions agree with TRBD2. The germline V gene has CDR1 SGHVS and CDR2 FNYEAQ. V lost 6 bases, J lost 2 bases, and 8 bases stayed unmatched. The CDR3 has 17 amino acids. The CDR3 is CASSQKGLAGDTDTQYF. In nucleotides, the CDR3 is TGTGCCAGCAGTCAAAAAGGACTAGCGGGAGACACAGATACGCAGTATTTT.

This chain uses TRBV18 with TRBJ2-7; 8 bases agree with TRBD1. The trim removed 3 bases at V and 2 bases at J, leaving 6 bases unmatched. The CDR3 runs 15 residues. The germline V gene has CDR1 KGHSH and CDR2 LQKENI. The CDR3 nucleotides read TGTGCCAGCTCACCTCAGGGGGCAAGTACCTACGAGCAGTACTTC. Translated, it gives CASSPQGASTYEQYF.

The J gene is TRBJ1-1, the V gene TRBV2; D perhaps matches TRBD1 (5 bases). Trimming took 6 bases from V and 5 from J, leaving 22 bases between them. The CDR3 is 16 residues long. CDR1 is SNHLY and CDR2 is FYNNEI in the germline V gene. CDR3 region: CASSAPVRGLRTEAFF. The CDR3 DNA reads as TGTGCCAGCAGCGCCCCAGTGAGGGGCTTAAGGACTGAAGCTTTCTTT.

The chain uses TRBV7-2 and TRBJ2-4; 7 nucleotides agree with TRBD2. The CDR3 consists of 15 residues. CDR1 is SGHTA, CDR2 FQGNSA, per germline. V lost 1 base to trimming and J lost 6 bases; unmatched junction nucleotides: 6. CDR3 sequence reads: CASSLERGHRNIQYF. CDR3 nucleotide sequence: TGTGCCAGCAGCTTAGAGCGGGGTCACCGAAACATTCAGTACTTC.

This sequence joins TRBV6-6 and TRBJ1-1; 12 bases map to TRBD1. Germline values: CDR1 MNHNY, CDR2 SVGAGI (reference sequence). CDR3 size: 14 residues. V trimming: 6 bases; J trimming: 10 bases; junction bases outside the gene matches: 9. CDR3 sequence (DNA): TGTGCCAGCAGAACGACCGGGACAGGGGGCGTAGCTTTCTTT. This codes for CASRTTGTGGVAFF.

CDR3 bases: TGTGCCAGCAGCCGTTCTTCCGGAGACAATGAGCAGTTCTTC. This sequence encodes CASSRSSGDNEQFF. The chain recombines TRBV7-3 with TRBJ2-1; no firm D call. The CDR3 runs to 14 residues. V lost 5 bases to trimming and J lost 5 bases, with 13 bases between them. In germline, CDR1 is SGHTA, CDR2 FQGTGA.

The V call is TRBV5-4, the J call TRBJ2-5; 9 positions agree with TRBD1. The CDR3 contains 14 residues. Germline V CDR1 and CDR2: SGHNT, YYREEE (reference sequence). J gave up 4 bases and V 2 bases, and 3 bases lay outside the gene matches. The CDR3 DNA follows: TGTGCCAGCAGCTTCAGACAGGGGGGAGAGACCCAGTACTTC. Translating it yields CASSFRQGGETQYF.

J is TRBJ2-3 and V is TRBV10-1; tentative D call: TRBD2 (6 bases). This CDR3 is built from 15 residues. V lost 5 bases and J 6 bases, leaving 18 bases between the germline ends. The germline V gene has CDR1 WNHNN and CDR2 SYGVQD (reference sequence). Here the CDR3 DNA reads TGCGCCAGCAGTCGCGGGACGGCGCAGCCCGATACGCAGTATTTT. It yields the protein CASSRGTAQPDTQYF.

V and J are TRBV15 and TRBJ2-1; D assignment may be TRBD1 or TRBD2 (5 bases each). Germline lookup yields CDR1 LNHNV and CDR2 YYDKDF (reference sequence). The CDR3 runs 15 residues. Trimming removed 5 bases from V and 3 bases from J, with 14 bases in between. The CDR3 DNA sequence: TGTGCCACCAGCGAACGGGGCGGGCTCTACAATGAGCAGTTCTTC. It yields the protein CATSERGGLYNEQFF.

CDR3 residues: CASSVGGGRLVRDTQYF. Written as DNA, the CDR3 is TGTGCCAGCAGCGTAGGGGGCGGGAGATTGGTCCGGGATACGCAGTATTTT. The genes are TRBV9 and TRBJ2-3; 7 bases fit TRBD2. V dropped 0 bases and J dropped 6; count of bases not matched to a gene: 13. Germline V lookup: CDR1 SGDLS, CDR2 YYNGEE. This CDR3 is 17 amino acids long.

The CDR3 DNA follows: TGTGCCAGCAGTTACTCGAGAGAGGCTGGAAACACCATATATTTT. Protein sequence: CASSYSREAGNTIYF. V usage is TRBV6-5 and J usage is TRBJ1-3; D is unresolved. This CDR3 is built from 15 residues. Germline V CDR1 and CDR2: MNHEY, SVGAGI. V lost 0 bases to trimming and J lost 2 bases, with 8 bases between them.

The chain uses TRBV5-4 and TRBJ2-2; D ambiguous. V lost 4 bases to trimming and J lost 1 base, with 17 bases between them. Germline CDR1 reads SGHNT; CDR2 reads YYREEE (reference sequence). This CDR3 is built from 17 residues. The CDR3 is CASSPSSWRGNTGELFF. CDR3 nucleotides: TGTGCCAGCAGCCCCTCGAGCTGGCGCGGGAACACCGGGGAGCTGTTTTTT.

This chain links TRBV18 with TRBJ2-3; either TRBD1 or TRBD2 may fit D (6 bases each). V dropped 2 bases and J dropped 5 bases, with 17 bases sitting between them. The germline CDR1 and CDR2 sequences are KGHSH and LQKENI. The CDR3 has 16 residues. The CDR3 nucleotides are TGTGCCAGCTCACCAAAACGAGCCGGGGGCGGAGATACGCAGTATTTT. Protein product: CASSPKRAGGGDTQYF. Combining the CDR3 with reference TRBV18 and TRBJ2-3 gives the whole variable domain NAGVMQNPRHLVRRRGQEARLRCSPMKGHSHVYWYRQLPEEGLKFMVYLQKENIIDESGMPKERFSAEFPKEGPSILRIQQVVRGDSAAYFCASSPKRAGGGDTQYFGPGTRLTVL.

This rearrangement joins TRBV18 to TRBJ2-7; D might be TRBD2 (5 bases). The V end was cut by 0 bases, the J end by 7 bases, with 10 bases between. This CDR3 spans 13 amino acids. The germline V gene encodes CDR1 KGHSH and CDR2 LQKENI. The CDR3 spells CASSPPSREEQYF. The CDR3 coding sequence is TGTGCCAGCTCACCACCCTCGAGGGAAGAGCAGTACTTC.

The rearrangement joins TRBV18 to TRBJ1-6; D is ambiguous. The V gene's germline CDR1 is KGHSH and CDR2 LQKENI. V dropped 6 bases and J dropped 7 bases, with 22 bases sitting between them. This CDR3 has 17 amino acids. This chain's CDR3 is CASSARSGQAGNSPLHF. The CDR3 coding sequence is TGTGCCAGCTCGGCGAGATCAGGTCAGGCGGGGAATTCACCCCTCCACTTT.

The rearrangement joins TRBV9 to TRBJ1-1, with D hard to call. The V gene lost 3 bases and the J gene lost 3 bases, with 15 bases spanning the gap. This CDR3 comprises 15 residues. Germline V CDR1 and CDR2: SGDLS, YYNGEE. The CDR3 region is CASSDTPRVHTEAFF. Written as DNA, the CDR3 is TGTGCCAGCAGCGATACACCCAGAGTTCACACTGAAGCTTTCTTT.

This clone was seen once. V and J are TRBV14 and TRBJ2-5, with D maybe TRBD2 (6 bases). The V and J ends lost 0 bases and 4 bases respectively, with 12 bases between them. The CDR3 sequence is 15 residues long. The germline gives CDR1 SGHDN, CDR2 FVKESK. Written as DNA, the CDR3 is TGTGCCAGCAGCCAAGATGCGGGGTATGGAGAGACCCAGTACTTC. Protein product: CASSQDAGYGETQYF.

V usage is TRBV6-5 and J usage is TRBJ2-7, with 8 bases matching TRBD1. This CDR3 is built from 13 residues. Germline-derived CDR1 and CDR2 are MNHEY and SVGAGI. Trimming cost V 10 bases and J 7 bases; bases outside gene matches: 12. The CDR3 nucleotides are TGTGCCACCACGGACAGGGTAGGGGGTGAGCAGTACTTC. Translated, it gives CATTDRVGGEQYF.

J is TRBJ2-1 and V is TRBV11-2; no reliable D call. Trimming left V 5 bases short and J 8 bases short, with 16 bases between. Germline V gives CDR1 SGHAT, CDR2 FQNNGV. This CDR3 comprises 14 residues. CDR3 region: CASSPSRHSDEQFF. CDR3 sequence (DNA): TGTGCCAGCAGCCCGTCCCGCCACAGTGATGAGCAGTTCTTC.

In this sample, this clone turned up a few times. V usage is TRBV29-1 and J usage is TRBJ1-1, with TRBD1 as a possible D gene (6 bases). The CDR3 extends over 14 amino acids. Germline assignment: CDR1 SQVTM and CDR2 ANQGSEA. Trimming cost V 5 bases and J 5 bases, with 18 bases left between them. In nucleotides, the CDR3 is TGCAGCGTTTCGACAGGTCCGGGAACTACTGAAGCTTTCTTT. This translates into CSVSTGPGTTEAFF.

The chain recombines TRBV18 with TRBJ1-2; maybe TRBD1 (5 bases). Trimming took 0 bases from V and 1 from J, leaving 6 bases between them. The CDR3 consists of 14 residues. Per the germline V gene, CDR1 is KGHSH and CDR2 is LQKENI. The CDR3 DNA reads as TGTGCCAGCTCACCACCGGGACTTAACTATGGCTACACCTTC. It specifies CASSPPGLNYGYTF.

This clone was counted a single time. The chain joins TRBV5-1 to TRBJ2-7, with D maybe TRBD1 (5 bases). This CDR3 spans 14 amino acids. Per the germline V gene, CDR1 is SGHRS and CDR2 is YFSETQ. V was pared by 4 bases and J by 1 base, with 12 bases between. CDR3 bases: TGCGCCAGCAGCCTTGACAGACGTTCCTACGAGCAGTACTTC. Protein product: CASSLDRRSYEQYF.

The chain combines TRBV2 with TRBJ2-1, with 8 nucleotides matching TRBD1. Germline assignment: CDR1 SNHLY and CDR2 FYNNEI. V dropped 8 bases and J dropped 1; count of bases not matched to a gene: 10. This CDR3 is built from 16 residues. The CDR3 here is CASPRGQGASYNEQFF. DNA for the CDR3: TGTGCCAGCCCCAGGGGGCAGGGGGCATCCTACAATGAGCAGTTCTTC. Based on the CDR3 plus reference TRBV2 and TRBJ2-1, the full variable domain is EPEVTQTPSHQVTQMGQEVILRCVPISNHLYFYWYRQILGQKVEFLVSFYNNEISEKSEIFDDQFSVERPDGSNFTLKIRSTKLEDSAMYFCASPRGQGASYNEQFFGPGTRLTVL.

CDR3 nucleotide sequence: TGTGCCAGCAGACGACAGGGTCCGTCCTCCTACGAGCAGTACTTC. This gives the protein CASRRQGPSSYEQYF. J is TRBJ2-7 and V is TRBV7-8, with TRBD1 identical over 7 bases. CDR1 SGHVS and CDR2 FQNEAQ come from the germline V gene. V shed 6 bases and J 0 bases; nucleotides not matched to a gene: 8. There are 15 residues in the CDR3.

CDR3 nucleotides: TGTGCCAGCAAGCTGAATAGGGAAAAACTGTTTTTT. Translation: CASKLNREKLFF. This chain joins TRBV28 and TRBJ1-4; D unresolved. Trimming removed 7 bases at V and 8 bases at J, with 11 bases between. The CDR3 length is 12 residues. The germline V gene encodes CDR1 MDHEN and CDR2 SYDVKM. Full variable domain (remainder filled in from reference TRBV28 and TRBJ1-4): DVKVTQSSRYLVKRTGEKVFLECVQDMDHENMFWYRQDPGLGLRLIYFSYDVKMKEKGDIPEGYSVSREKKERFSLILESASTNQTSMYLCASKLNREKLFFGSGTQLSVL.

The genes are TRBV5-4 and TRBJ1-2; a possible D gene is TRBD1 (6 bases). Trimming removed 1 base from V and 4 bases from J, with 11 bases in between. The length of the CDR3 is 14 residues. The germline gives CDR1 SGHNT, CDR2 YYREEE (reference sequence). This chain's CDR3 is CASSLQGPRYGYTF. The CDR3 DNA reads as TGTGCCAGCAGCTTGCAGGGGCCACGCTATGGCTACACCTTC.

This clone has a single count. CDR3 region: CASSLLDYRVYEQPQHF. CDR3 nucleotide sequence: TGCGCCAGCAGCTTACTTGATTACAGGGTATATGAGCAGCCCCAGCATTTT. The chain has TRBV5-1 and TRBJ1-5; D is perhaps TRBD1 (6 bases). Germline values: CDR1 SGHRS, CDR2 YFSETQ. The CDR3 contains 17 residues. V was trimmed by 2 bases and J by 7 bases, leaving 22 bases between them.

This rearrangement joins TRBV7-7 to TRBJ2-5; no reliable D call. CDR3 size: 11 residues. Between the trimmed V and J ends, which lost 8 bases and 5 bases, there was a span of 9 bases. The germline gives CDR1 SSHAT, CDR2 FNYEAQ (reference sequence). The CDR3 loop reads CASGVGETQYF. The CDR3 nucleotides are TGTGCCAGCGGGGTGGGGGAGACCCAGTACTTC.